This T cell receptor beta chain was observed in a study of cytomegalovirus exposure and HLA in healthy donors. Study at large: Per a later analysis, the approximately 690 first-cohort and under 150 validation repertoires shared one platform. Whole-study findings and limits: In vitro confirmation showed a few CMV-associated chains to be CMV antigen specific.

The CDR3 loop spans 17 amino acids. V was shortened by 4 bases and J by 1 base, with 16 bases between the two germline ends. Germline loops: CDR1 SNHLY, CDR2 FYNNEI. Separation from the approximately 660-subject first cohort characterized the roughly 120-subject validation cohort, to which the donors belonged. The count of this clone is one. No antigen is known for it. The repertoire was sequenced with immunoSEQ multiplex PCR; TCRdb's copy has only in-frame clones and lacks some. The sample includes about 73,000 clones, approximately 90% of them seen just once. Sequencing used PBMCs. The clonotype originates from a woman aged 18-35 years in good health and CMV-seropositive. The chain uses TRBV2 and TRBJ2-2; perhaps TRBD1 as D (6 bases). This CDR3 reads CASSVVRGFGNTGELFF. The DNA of the CDR3 is TGTGCCAGCAGTGTTGTCAGGGGCTTTGGGAACACCGGGGAGCTGTTTTTT.